The following is a TCR beta chain sequence with its context. What it binds is not known. This specimen belongs to a study of cytomegalovirus exposure and HLA in healthy donors. General study results and limits: TCR sequences were mostly rare, though some public TCRs occurred in many donors. One later analysis, an examination of the roughly 130 validation repertoires, found that first-cohort TCR clusters tended to co-occur in them. The authors enumerated over 150 TCR beta chains as linked to cytomegalovirus. In vitro checks showed that a few CMV-associated chains really do target CMV antigens.

Libraries were prepared by immunoSEQ multiplex PCR; TCRdb keeps only in-frame clonotypes and omits some of them. The sample lists roughly 130,000 clones, roughly 86% occurring once. Trimming stripped 6 bases from V and 3 bases from J, with 12 bases between. The CDR3 runs 14 residues. Germline CDR1 is MNHEY and CDR2 is SMNVEV (reference sequence). Sequenced sample: PBMCs. This rearrangement joins TRBV27 to TRBJ2-1; tentative D call: TRBD2 (6 bases). This clonotype was obtained from a man younger than 40 in good health and CMV-seronegative. The CDR3 reads CASRAPGLYNEQFF. The CDR3 nucleotides are TGTGCCAGCAGGGCCCCGGGACTCTACAATGAGCAGTTCTTC.